The clone carrying this T cell receptor (beta chain) came up a few times. The data were obtained in a study of identical twins. TCRdb called the 5' RACE reads again in MiXCR, with one record for every CDR3 protein. The sample includes 500,000 to 650,000 distinct CDR3 sequences, about a fifth seen only once; the top ten take approximately 0.52%. Germline V gene sequence: CDR1 KGHDR, CDR2 SFDVKD. The CDR3 runs to 17 residues. V was pared by 3 bases and J by 6 bases, with 10 bases of the junction left unmatched. The data were also submitted as part of a second study, on yellow fever vaccine responses in identical twins.

The clonotype was recovered from a woman in her late teens or twenties in good health. This chain uses TRBV24-1 with TRBJ2-1; 10 nucleotides agree with TRBD1. The sequenced sample was CD4+ T cells sorted from blood. CDR3: CATSDLTRDRGTNEQFF. As DNA, the CDR3 is TGTGCCACCAGTGATCTAACCAGGGACAGGGGTACCAATGAGCAGTTCTTC.